The rows below give T cell receptor beta chains drawn from one sample of a study of cytomegalovirus exposure and HLA in healthy donors. Sequencing was performed with immunoSEQ multiplex PCR; in TCRdb, only in-frame clones are kept and a portion is missing. Found here are about 200,000 clones, under 85% of them singletons; the top ten hold 1.7%. The sequenced sample was PBMCs. The receptors derive from a man aged 45-60 years in good health and CMV-seronegative. CDR3s include the opening cysteine and the closing phenylalanine or tryptophan. Each record gives: V gene, D gene, clone size, J gene, CDR3 protein, CDR3 DNA. A D gene is named only where the DNA matches it firmly. Size is stated for part of the rows, as once, few or many counts, or as a class when the clone is expanded.

>TRBV11-1|TRBD2|NA|TRBJ2-1
CASSLPNRLAGVDEQFF
TGTGCCAGCAGCTTACCTAACCGACTAGCGGGAGTGGATGAGCAGTTCTTC
>TRBV11-2|TRBD2|NA|TRBJ2-3
CASSSLAGVVTDTQYF
TGTGCCAGCAGCTCCTTAGCGGGAGTGGTCACAGATACGCAGTATTTT
>TRBV30|TRBD1|NA|TRBJ2-3
CAWGTGETDTQYF
TGTGCCTGGGGGACAGGGGAAACAGATACGCAGTATTTT
>TRBV7-3|NA|NA|TRBJ2-5
CASSWGIRTEQETQYF
TGTGCCAGCAGCTGGGGAATAAGGACAGAACAAGAGACCCAGTACTTC
>TRBV2|NA|NA|TRBJ1-1
CASSATGGITEAFF
TGTGCCAGCAGTGCCACCGGAGGAATCACTGAAGCTTTCTTT
>TRBV6-5|NA|NA|TRBJ1-3
CASRPSRTRNTIYF
TGTGCCAGCAGACCCAGCAGGACTAGAAACACCATATATTTT
>TRBV5-1|TRBD1|many|TRBJ1-3
CASSTGQALGNTIYF
TGCGCCAGCAGCACCGGACAGGCTCTGGGAAACACCATATATTTT
>TRBV7-7|TRBD2|NA|TRBJ2-2
CASSMTSGTDGTGELFF
TGTGCCAGCAGCATGACTAGCGGGACGGATGGCACCGGGGAGCTGTTTTTT
>TRBV15|TRBD1|NA|TRBJ1-1
CATSRVRTGGPNTEAFF
TGTGCCACCAGCAGAGTAAGGACAGGGGGACCCAACACTGAAGCTTTCTTT
>TRBV27|TRBD1|NA|TRBJ2-1
CASRVDRSSYNEQFF
TGTGCCAGCAGGGTGGACAGGAGCTCCTACAATGAGCAGTTCTTC
>TRBV5-4|NA|NA|TRBJ2-5
CASSPQGPQETQYF
TGTGCCAGCAGCCCACAGGGACCCCAAGAGACCCAGTACTTC
>TRBV9|NA|once|TRBJ2-7
CASSVDAARVEQYF
TGTGCCAGCAGCGTAGATGCCGCCAGGGTCGAGCAGTACTTC
>TRBV27|NA|NA|TRBJ1-1
CASSHKGGENTEAFF
TGTGCCAGCAGCCACAAAGGGGGGGAGAACACTGAAGCTTTCTTT
>TRBV15|NA|NA|TRBJ2-7
CATSVPSVGSYEQYF
TGTGCCACCAGCGTACCTAGCGTTGGCTCCTACGAGCAGTACTTC
>TRBV13|NA|NA|TRBJ1-2
CASSTWTRYNYGYTF
TGTGCCAGCAGCACGTGGACAAGATATAACTATGGCTACACCTTC
>TRBV19|NA|NA|TRBJ2-3
CASSFSTYSTDTQYF
TGTGCCAGTAGTTTCTCGACTTATTCGACAGATACGCAGTATTTT
>TRBV7-9|TRBD1|NA|TRBJ2-2
CASRIRDREPTGELFF
TGTGCCAGCAGAATCCGGGACAGGGAACCCACCGGGGAGCTGTTTTTT
>TRBV7-2|TRBD2|NA|TRBJ2-7
CASSLSGSQHEQYF
TGTGCCAGCAGTCTGAGCGGGAGTCAGCACGAGCAGTACTTC
>TRBV27|NA|NA|TRBJ1-1
CASNFGGNTEAFF
TGTGCCAGCAACTTCGGGGGAAACACTGAAGCTTTCTTT
>TRBV30|TRBD1|NA|TRBJ1-2
CAWSRQTGGYGYTF
TGTGCCTGGAGTAGACAGACAGGGGGCTATGGCTACACCTTC
>TRBV14|TRBD1|NA|TRBJ1-4
CASSLQGVRDEKLFF
TGTGCCAGCAGTTTACAGGGGGTAAGGGATGAAAAACTGTTTTTT
>TRBV11-2|TRBD2|few|TRBJ2-7
CASSFVTSGYEQYF
TGTGCCAGCAGCTTCGTGACTAGCGGGTACGAGCAGTACTTC
>TRBV18|NA|once|TRBJ1-1
CASSPGLQDEAFF
TGTGCCAGCTCACCAGGATTGCAGGATGAAGCTTTCTTT
>TRBV29-1|NA|once|TRBJ2-2
CSVGQGPTGELFF
TGCAGCGTTGGGCAGGGGCCCACCGGGGAGCTGTTTTTT
>TRBV27|TRBD2|NA|TRBJ2-7
CASRGLAAKEYF
TGTGCCAGCAGGGGACTAGCGGCGAAGGAGTACTTC
>TRBV7-9|NA|few|TRBJ2-2
CASSLLLNTGELFF
TGTGCCAGCAGCTTACTACTGAACACCGGGGAGCTGTTTTTT
>TRBV28|NA|NA|TRBJ2-1
CASSNRVGTGNSYNEQFF
TGTGCCAGCAGCAACAGGGTCGGCACGGGGAACTCCTACAATGAGCAGTTCTTC
>TRBV14|TRBD1|NA|TRBJ2-7
CASSQLGQGAPYEQYF
TGTGCCAGCAGCCAACTGGGACAGGGGGCGCCGTACGAGCAGTACTTC
>TRBV5-4|NA|NA|TRBJ2-5
CASSFWGRMGETQYF
TGTGCCAGCAGCTTTTGGGGGAGGATGGGGGAGACCCAGTACTTC
>TRBV28|NA|NA|TRBJ2-4
CASTPEGTLAKNIQYF
TGTGCCAGCACCCCCGAGGGAACACTAGCCAAAAACATTCAGTACTTC
>TRBV27|NA|NA|TRBJ1-4
CASRRDTYNEKLFF
TGTGCCAGCAGGAGGGACACCTATAATGAAAAACTGTTTTTT
>TRBV18|TRBD1|NA|TRBJ2-3
CASSLWTGDTDTQYF
TGTGCCAGCTCACTTTGGACAGGAGACACAGATACGCAGTATTTT
>TRBV10-1|TRBD2|once|TRBJ2-3
CASSELSGRRDTQYF
TGCGCCAGCAGTGAACTCAGCGGGAGGAGGGATACGCAGTATTTT
>TRBV28|NA|NA|TRBJ2-3
CASSLPLRGTDTQYF
TGTGCCAGCAGTTTGCCCTTGAGGGGCACAGATACGCAGTATTTT
>TRBV4-1|TRBD1|NA|TRBJ1-6
CASSHLGQGDNSPLHF
TGCGCCAGCAGCCACTTAGGACAGGGCGATAATTCACCCCTCCACTTT
>TRBV2|NA|NA|TRBJ1-1
CASSEQGNTEAFF
TGTGCCAGCAGTGAACAGGGCAACACTGAAGCTTTCTTT
>TRBV18|TRBD1|NA|TRBJ1-3
CASSPGQGVRNTIYF
TGTGCCAGCTCACCAGGACAGGGCGTGAGAAACACCATATATTTT
>TRBV28|NA|NA|TRBJ2-7
CASSLGRVGSEQYF
TGTGCCAGCAGTTTAGGCAGGGTAGGATCCGAGCAGTACTTC
>TRBV6-1|NA|NA|TRBJ2-7
CASSELLTSFVEQYF
TGTGCCAGCAGTGAACTCCTGACTAGTTTTGTCGAGCAGTACTTC
>TRBV4-2|TRBD2|few|TRBJ2-1
CASSPRAGVRGEQFF
TGTGCCAGCAGCCCACGGGCGGGAGTTCGGGGTGAGCAGTTCTTC
>TRBV10-3|TRBD1|NA|TRBJ2-3
CAIRGTGATWTDTQYF
TGTGCCATCAGGGGTACAGGGGCCACTTGGACAGATACGCAGTATTTT
>TRBV13|TRBD1|NA|TRBJ2-6
CASTYGQGSTGANVLTF
TGTGCCAGCACCTACGGACAGGGTAGTACTGGGGCCAACGTCCTGACTTTC
>TRBV19|TRBD2|NA|TRBJ2-7
CASSIASGRMYEQYF
TGTGCCAGTAGTATAGCTAGCGGGAGGATGTACGAGCAGTACTTC
>TRBV6-1|TRBD1|NA|TRBJ2-5
CASSRDSQETQYF
TGTGCCAGCAGCAGGGACAGCCAAGAGACCCAGTACTTC
>TRBV4-1|TRBD1|few|TRBJ1-5
CASSQEDREYQPQHF
TGCGCCAGCAGCCAAGAGGACAGGGAGTATCAGCCCCAGCATTTT
>TRBV28|NA|NA|TRBJ1-4
CASSPTGATNEKLFF
TGTGCCAGCAGTCCTACAGGAGCAACTAATGAAAAACTGTTTTTT
>TRBV5-4|TRBD1|NA|TRBJ1-6
CASSPPGQGNSPLHF
TGTGCCAGCAGCCCACCGGGACAGGGTAATTCACCCCTCCACTTT
>TRBV28|TRBD1|NA|TRBJ2-1
CASSLTGGSYNEQFF
TGTGCCAGCAGTCTGACAGGGGGCTCCTACAATGAGCAGTTCTTC
>TRBV12-5|TRBD1|NA|TRBJ1-2
CASGLGDRTYGYTF
TGTGCTAGTGGTTTGGGGGACAGGACCTATGGCTACACCTTC
>TRBV6-1|TRBD1|NA|TRBJ2-5
CASSELGQVGIQETQYF
TGTGCCAGCAGTGAATTGGGACAGGTGGGGATTCAAGAGACCCAGTACTTC